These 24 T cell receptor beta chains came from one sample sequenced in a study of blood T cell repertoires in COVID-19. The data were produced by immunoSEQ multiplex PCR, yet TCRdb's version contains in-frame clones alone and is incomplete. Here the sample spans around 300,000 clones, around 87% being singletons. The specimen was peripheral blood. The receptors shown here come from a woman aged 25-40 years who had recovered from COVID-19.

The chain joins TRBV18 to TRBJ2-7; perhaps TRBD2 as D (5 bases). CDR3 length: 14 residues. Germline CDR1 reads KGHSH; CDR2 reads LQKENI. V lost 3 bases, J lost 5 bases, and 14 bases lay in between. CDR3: CASSPMRSGNEQYF. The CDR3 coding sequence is TGTGCCAGCTCACCGATGCGAAGCGGCAACGAGCAGTACTTC. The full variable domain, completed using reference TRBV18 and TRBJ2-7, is NAGVMQNPRHLVRRRGQEARLRCSPMKGHSHVYWYRQLPEEGLKFMVYLQKENIIDESGMPKERFSAEFPKEGPSILRIQQVVRGDSAAYFCASSPMRSGNEQYFGPGTRLTVT.

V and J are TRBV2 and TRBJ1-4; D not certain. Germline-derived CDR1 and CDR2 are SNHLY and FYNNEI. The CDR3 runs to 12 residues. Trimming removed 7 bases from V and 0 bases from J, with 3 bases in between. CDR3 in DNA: TGTGCCAGCACCACAACTAATGAAAAACTGTTTTTT. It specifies CASTTTNEKLFF.

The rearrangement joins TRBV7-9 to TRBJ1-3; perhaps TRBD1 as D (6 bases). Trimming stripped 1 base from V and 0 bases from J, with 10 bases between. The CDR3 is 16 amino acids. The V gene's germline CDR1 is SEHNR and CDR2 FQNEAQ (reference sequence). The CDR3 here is CASSLEYRVSGNTIYF. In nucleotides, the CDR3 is TGTGCCAGCAGCTTAGAATACAGGGTCTCTGGAAACACCATATATTTT.

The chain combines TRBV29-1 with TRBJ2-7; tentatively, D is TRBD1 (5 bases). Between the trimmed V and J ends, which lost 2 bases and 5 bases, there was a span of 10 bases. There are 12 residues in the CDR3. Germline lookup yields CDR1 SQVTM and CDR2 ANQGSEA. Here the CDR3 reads CSVEWQGNEQYF. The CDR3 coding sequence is TGCAGCGTTGAATGGCAGGGCAACGAGCAGTACTTC.

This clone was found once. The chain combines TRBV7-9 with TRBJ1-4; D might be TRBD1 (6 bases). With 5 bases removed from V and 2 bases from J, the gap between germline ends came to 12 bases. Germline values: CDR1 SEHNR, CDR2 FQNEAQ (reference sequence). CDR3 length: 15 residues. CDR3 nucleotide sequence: TGTGCCAGCAGCCTAGACAGGCCTACTAATGAAAAACTGTTTTTT. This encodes CASSLDRPTNEKLFF.

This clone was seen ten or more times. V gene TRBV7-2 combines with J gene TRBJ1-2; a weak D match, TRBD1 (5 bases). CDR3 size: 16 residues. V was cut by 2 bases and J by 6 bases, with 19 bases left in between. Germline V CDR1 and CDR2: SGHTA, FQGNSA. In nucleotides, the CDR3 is TGTGCCAGCAGCTTACTGCTCCGACAGCCCAGAGATGGCTACACCTTC. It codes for CASSLLLRQPRDGYTF. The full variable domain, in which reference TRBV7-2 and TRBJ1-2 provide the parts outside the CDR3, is GAGVSQSPSNKVTEKGKDVELRCDPISGHTALYWYRQSLGQGLEFLIYFQGNSAPDKSGLPSDRFSAERTGGSVSTLTIQRTQQEDSAVYLCASSLLLRQPRDGYTFGSGTRLTVV.

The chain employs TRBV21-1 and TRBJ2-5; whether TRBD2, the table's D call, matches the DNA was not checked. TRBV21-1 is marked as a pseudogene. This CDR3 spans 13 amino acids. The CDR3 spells CASSKASRGTQYF. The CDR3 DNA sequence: TGTGCCAGCAGCAAAGCTAGTCGTGGGACCCAGTACTTC.

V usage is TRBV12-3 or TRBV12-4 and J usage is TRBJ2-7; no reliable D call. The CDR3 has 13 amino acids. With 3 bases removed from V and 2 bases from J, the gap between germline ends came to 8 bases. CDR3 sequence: CASSFAATYEQYF. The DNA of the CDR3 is TGTGCCAGCAGTTTCGCAGCGACCTACGAGCAGTACTTC.

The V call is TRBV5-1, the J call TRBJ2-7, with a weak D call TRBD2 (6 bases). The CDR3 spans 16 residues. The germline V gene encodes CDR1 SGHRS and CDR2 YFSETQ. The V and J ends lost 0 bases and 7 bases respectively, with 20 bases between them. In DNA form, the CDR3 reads TGCGCCAGCAGCTTGGAAGGCGCGGCCGGGGGTAGGGAGCAGTACTTC. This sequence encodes CASSLEGAAGGREQYF. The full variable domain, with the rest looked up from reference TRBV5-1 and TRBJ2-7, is KAGVTQTPRYLIKTRGQQVTLSCSPISGHRSVSWYQQTPGQGLQFLFEYFSETQRNKGNFPGRFSGRQFSNSRSEMNVSTLELGDSALYLCASSLEGAAGGREQYFGPGTRLTVT.

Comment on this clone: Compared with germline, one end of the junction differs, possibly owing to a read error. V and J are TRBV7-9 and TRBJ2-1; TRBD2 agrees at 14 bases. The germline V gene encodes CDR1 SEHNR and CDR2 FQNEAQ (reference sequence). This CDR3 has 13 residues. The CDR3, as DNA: TGTGCCAGCAGCTCCGGACTAGCGGGAGGAGGGATCTTC. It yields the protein CASSSGLAGGGIF.

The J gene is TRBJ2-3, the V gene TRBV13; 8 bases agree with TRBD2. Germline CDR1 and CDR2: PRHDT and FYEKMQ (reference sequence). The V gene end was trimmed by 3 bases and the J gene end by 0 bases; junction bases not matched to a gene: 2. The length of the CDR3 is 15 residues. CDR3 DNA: TGTGCCAGCAGCTTCTTAGCGGGGAGCACAGATACGCAGTATTTT. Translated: CASSFLAGSTDTQYF.

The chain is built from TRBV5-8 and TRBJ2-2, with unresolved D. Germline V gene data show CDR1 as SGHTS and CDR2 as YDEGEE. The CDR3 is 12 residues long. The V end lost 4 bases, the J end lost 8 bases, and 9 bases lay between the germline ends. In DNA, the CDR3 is TGTGCCAGCAGCCCCGAAACTGGGGAGCTGTTTTTT. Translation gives CASSPETGELFF.

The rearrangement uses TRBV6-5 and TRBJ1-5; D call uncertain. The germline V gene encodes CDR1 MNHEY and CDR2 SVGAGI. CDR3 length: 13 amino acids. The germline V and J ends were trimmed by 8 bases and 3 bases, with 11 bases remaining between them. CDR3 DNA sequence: TGTGCCAGCGCCTTCCAGGCCAATCAGCCCCAGCATTTT. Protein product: CASAFQANQPQHF.

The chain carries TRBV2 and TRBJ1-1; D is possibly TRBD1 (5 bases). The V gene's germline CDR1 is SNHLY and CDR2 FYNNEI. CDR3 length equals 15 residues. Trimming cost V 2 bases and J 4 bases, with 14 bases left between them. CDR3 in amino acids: CASSERGRGGTEAFF. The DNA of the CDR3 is TGTGCCAGCAGTGAAAGGGGCCGCGGGGGCACTGAAGCTTTCTTT.

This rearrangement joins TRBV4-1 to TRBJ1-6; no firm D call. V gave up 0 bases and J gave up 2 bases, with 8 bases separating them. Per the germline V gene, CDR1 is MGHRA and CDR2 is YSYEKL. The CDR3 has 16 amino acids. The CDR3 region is CASSQESRTYNSPLHF. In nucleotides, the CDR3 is TGCGCCAGCAGCCAAGAATCGAGAACCTATAATTCACCCCTCCACTTT.

The DNA for the CDR3 is TGTGCCAGCAGCGTAGGATTAGCGGGGGTGTTTGGTGAGACCCAGTACTTC. Protein product: CASSVGLAGVFGETQYF. The chain is built from TRBV9 and TRBJ2-5, with TRBD2 matching over 9 bases. CDR3 size: 17 residues. The V and J ends lost 0 bases and 5 bases, in that order; junction bases with no gene match: 11. Looked up from germline, CDR1 is SGDLS and CDR2 is YYNGEE.

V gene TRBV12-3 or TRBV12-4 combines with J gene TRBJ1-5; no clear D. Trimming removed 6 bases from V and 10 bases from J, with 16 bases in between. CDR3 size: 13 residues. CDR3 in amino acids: CASRPDGVNPQHF. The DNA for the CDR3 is TGTGCCAGCAGACCCGACGGGGTCAATCCCCAGCATTTT.

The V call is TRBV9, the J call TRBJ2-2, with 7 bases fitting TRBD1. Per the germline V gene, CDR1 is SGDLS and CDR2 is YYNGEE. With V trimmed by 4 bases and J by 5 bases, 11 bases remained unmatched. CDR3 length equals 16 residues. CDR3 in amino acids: CASSPRGAGGTGELFF. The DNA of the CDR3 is TGTGCCAGCAGCCCCAGAGGGGCAGGGGGAACCGGGGAGCTGTTTTTT.

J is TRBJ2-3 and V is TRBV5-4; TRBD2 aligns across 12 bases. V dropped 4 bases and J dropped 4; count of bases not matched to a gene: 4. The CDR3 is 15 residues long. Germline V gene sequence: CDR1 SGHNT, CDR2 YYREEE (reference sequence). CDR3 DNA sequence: TGTGCCAGCAGCCCGACTAGCGGGAGAGCAGATACGCAGTATTTT. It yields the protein CASSPTSGRADTQYF.

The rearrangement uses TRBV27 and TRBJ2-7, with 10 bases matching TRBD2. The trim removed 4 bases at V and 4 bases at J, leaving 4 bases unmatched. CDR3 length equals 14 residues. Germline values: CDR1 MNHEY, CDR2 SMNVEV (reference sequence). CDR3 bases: TGTGCCAGCAGTTCCCTAGCGGGAGTTTACGAGCAGTACTTC. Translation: CASSSLAGVYEQYF.

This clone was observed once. The CDR3 loop reads CASSSTSRVGYDTQYF. The CDR3 DNA follows: TGTGCCAGCAGCTCCACTAGCAGGGTGGGTTATGATACGCAGTATTTT. The rearrangement joins TRBV7-9 to TRBJ2-3, with a weak D call TRBD2 (6 bases). CDR1 and CDR2 from the germline V gene are SEHNR and FQNEAQ (reference sequence). The CDR3 sequence is 16 residues long. V was clipped by 4 bases and J by 6 bases, with 20 bases between them.

Written as DNA, the CDR3 is TGCAGCGTTGAAGACGAGGACTCGAAGAGCTCCTACAATGAGCAGTTCTTC. It encodes CSVEDEDSKSSYNEQFF. The rearrangement uses TRBV29-1 and TRBJ2-1; the D gene is possibly TRBD2 (5 bases). The V gene lost 0 bases and the J gene lost 0 bases, with 15 bases spanning the gap. This CDR3 has 17 amino acids. Germline CDR1 is SQVTM and CDR2 is ANQGSEA.

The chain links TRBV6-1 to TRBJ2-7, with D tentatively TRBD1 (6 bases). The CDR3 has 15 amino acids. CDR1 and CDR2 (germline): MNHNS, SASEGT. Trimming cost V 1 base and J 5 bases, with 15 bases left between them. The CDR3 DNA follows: TGTGCCAGCAGTGAAGACAGCAGGGGCTGGGACGAGCAGTACTTC. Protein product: CASSEDSRGWDEQYF.

The CDR3 nucleotides are TGTGCCAGCAGTTTGACTAGCGCTTACAATGAGCAGTTCTTC. Translated: CASSLTSAYNEQFF. The J gene is TRBJ2-1, the V gene TRBV28; the match to TRBD2 covers 8 bases. In germline, CDR1 is MDHEN, CDR2 SYDVKM. V shed 3 bases and J 4 bases; nucleotides not matched to a gene: 2. The CDR3 has 14 residues.